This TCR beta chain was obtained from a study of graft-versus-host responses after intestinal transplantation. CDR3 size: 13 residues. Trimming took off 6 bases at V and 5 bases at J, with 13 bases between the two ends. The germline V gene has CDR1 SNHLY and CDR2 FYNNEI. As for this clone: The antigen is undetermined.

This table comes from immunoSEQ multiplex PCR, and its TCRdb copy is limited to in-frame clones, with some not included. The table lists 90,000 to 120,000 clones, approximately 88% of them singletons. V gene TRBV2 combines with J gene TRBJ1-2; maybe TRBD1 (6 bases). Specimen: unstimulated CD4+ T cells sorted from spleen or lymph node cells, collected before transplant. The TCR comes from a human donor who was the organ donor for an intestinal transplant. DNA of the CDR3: TGTGCCAGCAGGACTGGGGGGCCATATGGCTACACCTTC. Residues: CASRTGGPYGYTF.